The 25 T cell receptor beta chains below come from one sample, sequenced in a study of CD8+ T cells in alopecia areata. The sequencing template was cDNA reverse transcribed from extracted RNA. Produced via immunoSEQ multiplex PCR; TCRdb's table is partial and in-frame only. The sample consists of 80,000 to 100,000 clones, 35% to 45% of them appearing once. Sequencing was carried out using CD4+ T cells sorted from blood. The receptor source for this set is a human donor with alopecia areata.

The V gene is TRBV29-1, the J gene TRBJ2-1; 11 bases match TRBD1. Germline lookup yields CDR1 SQVTM and CDR2 ANQGSEA. The CDR3 length is 13 residues. V gave up 7 bases and J gave up 15 bases; unmatched junction bases: 14. In DNA form, the CDR3 reads TGCAGCGCCATGATCACGGGACAGGGGGTGGGGTTCTTC. This encodes CSAMITGQGVGFF.

With regard to this clone: Distinct nucleotide sequences in the sample also encode this CDR3. The chain couples TRBV29-1 to TRBJ2-7; 9 positions agree with TRBD1. CDR3 size: 14 residues. Germline values: CDR1 SQVTM, CDR2 ANQGSEA. The ends lost 4 bases at V and 2 bases at J; junction bases unmatched: 6. DNA for the CDR3: TGCAGCGTTGGACCCAGACAGGGGGCCTACGAGCAGTACTTC. Protein product: CSVGPRQGAYEQYF.

The chain couples TRBV7-2 to TRBJ2-7, with D possibly TRBD2 on 5 matching bases. This CDR3 spans 14 amino acids. Trimming took 4 bases from V and 0 from J, leaving 10 bases between them. Looked up from germline, CDR1 is SGHTA and CDR2 is FQGNSA. Here the CDR3 DNA reads TGTGCCAGCAGCTCCCTAGCAAACTCCTACGAGCAGTACTTC. Its translation: CASSSLANSYEQYF.

The chain joins TRBV4-2 to TRBJ2-3; 10 positions agree with TRBD2. CDR3 length: 17 residues. Trimming removed 1 base from V and 3 bases from J; junction bases left unmatched: 7. Per germline, CDR1 LGHNA and CDR2 YNFKEQ. The CDR3 DNA reads as TGTGCCAGCAGCCAAGGGCAGCGGGGGGGCTTGACAGATACGCAGTATTTT. Translation gives CASSQGQRGGLTDTQYF.

The V and J genes are TRBV18 and TRBJ1-2, with no clear D. The CDR3 has 14 residues. Germline CDR1 KGHSH, CDR2 LQKENI. Trimming left V 1 base short and J 2 bases short, with 8 bases between. Written as DNA, the CDR3 is TGTGCCAGCTCACCACGCCAGAGCAACTATGGCTACACCTTC. Translated, it gives CASSPRQSNYGYTF.

This clone was observed a handful of times. The rearrangement links TRBV29-1 to TRBJ1-2; maybe TRBD1 (6 bases). Germline V gene data show CDR1 as SQVTM and CDR2 as ANQGSEA. The CDR3 has 14 amino acids. V was cut by 3 bases and J by 3 bases, with 14 bases left in between. For the CDR3, the DNA is TGCAGCGTTGATCAGGCAGGGGCGGACTATGGCTACACCTTC. Translated, it gives CSVDQAGADYGYTF.

Only a few counts were recorded for this clone. The V and J genes are TRBV19 and TRBJ2-5, with a weak D call TRBD1 (6 bases). This CDR3 is built from 15 residues. Germline-derived CDR1 and CDR2 are LNHDA and SQIVND (reference sequence). The V and J ends lost 7 bases and 6 bases respectively, with 21 bases between them. Here the CDR3 reads CASKAIGGQTQTQYF. The CDR3, as DNA: TGTGCCAGTAAGGCTATTGGGGGCCAGACGCAGACCCAGTACTTC.

This chain connects TRBV29-1 to TRBJ2-1; 7 bases are a match to TRBD1. Germline values: CDR1 SQVTM, CDR2 ANQGSEA. The J segment lost 6 bases and the V segment lost 7 bases, leaving 6 bases of the junction unmatched. This CDR3 has 12 amino acids. CDR3 sequence reads: CSATGLANEQFF. The CDR3 DNA sequence: TGCAGCGCGACAGGGTTGGCCAATGAGCAGTTCTTC.

The gene calls are TRBV27 and TRBJ2-1, with a weak D call TRBD2 (5 bases). The germline V gene has CDR1 MNHEY and CDR2 SMNVEV (reference sequence). Trimming took off 3 bases at V and 6 bases at J, with 15 bases between the two ends. There are 15 residues in the CDR3. CDR3 sequence: CASSLSREWRNEQFF. The DNA of the CDR3 is TGTGCCAGCAGTTTGTCGAGGGAGTGGCGCAATGAGCAGTTCTTC.

The V gene is TRBV10-3, the J gene TRBJ2-7; TRBD2 matches at 14 bases. The CDR3 has 13 amino acids. CDR1 ENHRY and CDR2 SYGVKD come from the germline V gene. With V trimmed by 10 bases and J by 4 bases, 3 bases remained unmatched. This CDR3 is CATGLAGGYEQYF. CDR3 coding DNA: TGTGCCACCGGACTAGCGGGAGGATACGAGCAGTACTTC.

This clone occurred a few times. This rearrangement joins TRBV25-1 to TRBJ1-2, with 7 bases aligning to TRBD1. Germline CDR1 and CDR2: MGHDK and SYGVNS. V was pared by 4 bases and J by 8 bases, with 13 bases of the junction left unmatched. The CDR3 extends over 15 amino acids. CDR3 sequence (DNA): TGTGCCAGCAGTGCCACAGGGGCTACCCTAAGAGGCTACACCTTC. Protein product: CASSATGATLRGYTF.

This chain joins TRBV29-1 and TRBJ2-1; the match to TRBD2 covers 8 bases. Germline values: CDR1 SQVTM, CDR2 ANQGSEA. This CDR3 spans 16 amino acids. Trimming took 3 bases from V and 9 from J; bases not matched to a gene: 16. The CDR3 DNA reads as TGCAGCGTTGATAGGGGAGCGGGAGAGGTATCGGGTGAGCAGTTCTTC. Translated, it gives CSVDRGAGEVSGEQFF.

To note about this clone: At one end, the junction sequence differs from germline, possibly due to a read error. The chain joins TRBV5-6 to TRBJ2-6, with TRBD1 matching over 11 bases. The CDR3 loop spans 15 amino acids. The germline CDR1 and CDR2 sequences are SGHDT and YYEEEE. This CDR3 is CASSRWDRGVNVLTF. CDR3 in DNA: TGTGCCAGCAGCCGATGGGACAGGGGGGTCAACGTCCTGACTTTC.

The V gene is TRBV6-6, the J gene TRBJ2-5; D is uncertain. The CDR3 loop spans 13 amino acids. Trimming removed 6 bases at V and 2 bases at J, with 10 bases between. Germline V CDR1 and CDR2: MNHNY, SVGAGI (reference sequence). This CDR3 reads CASSKALQETQYF. The DNA for the CDR3 is TGTGCCAGCAGCAAGGCCCTACAAGAGACCCAGTACTTC.

This clone was counted between two and nine times. The rearrangement links TRBV29-1 to TRBJ1-2, with unresolved D. Looked up from germline, CDR1 is SQVTM and CDR2 is ANQGSEA. Trimming cost V 3 bases and J 1 base, with 9 bases left between them. CDR3 length: 13 amino acids. CDR3 bases: TGCAGCGTTGATCGGCAGTTTAACTATGGCTACACCTTC. Translating it yields CSVDRQFNYGYTF.

This clone was recorded a few times. The CDR3 DNA is TGTGCCAGTAGTATAATTCGGGGAGTCAAGGCCGGGGAGCTGTTTTTT. Its translation: CASSIIRGVKAGELFF. The rearrangement joins TRBV19 to TRBJ2-2, with D possibly matching TRBD2 (5 bases). V was pared by 2 bases and J by 6 bases, with 16 bases between. Per the germline V gene, CDR1 is LNHDA and CDR2 is SQIVND (reference sequence). The CDR3 loop spans 16 amino acids. Variable domain in full (rest from reference TRBV19 and TRBJ2-2): DGGITQSPKYLFRKEGQNVTLSCEQNLNHDAMYWYRQDPGQGLRLIYYSQIVNDFQKGDIAEGYSVSREKKESFPLTVTSAQKNPTAFYLCASSIIRGVKAGELFFGEGSRLTVL.

The V call is TRBV29-1, the J call TRBJ2-1; 13 positions match TRBD2. Germline-derived CDR1 and CDR2 are SQVTM and ANQGSEA. The CDR3 is 15 residues long. Unmatched junction bases numbered 3, after V lost 2 bases and J lost 5 bases. The CDR3: CSVEFGTSGDNEQFF. The CDR3 DNA sequence: TGCAGCGTTGAATTCGGGACTAGCGGGGACAATGAGCAGTTCTTC.

The V gene is TRBV6-1, the J gene TRBJ1-5, with D tentatively TRBD1 (6 bases). Per germline, CDR1 MNHNS and CDR2 SASEGT. The CDR3 totals 14 residues. V lost 4 bases, J lost 2 bases, and 9 bases lay in between. CDR3 residues: CASSVSGGNQPQHF. Written as DNA, the CDR3 is TGTGCCAGCAGTGTCTCAGGGGGCAATCAGCCCCAGCATTTT.

This clone has more than one count but fewer than ten. The chain links TRBV2 to TRBJ1-5; D call uncertain. The CDR3 is 14 residues long. From germline, CDR1 is SNHLY and CDR2 FYNNEI. V lost 4 bases to trimming and J lost 3 bases, with 10 bases between them. The CDR3 reads CASSGEKNNQPQHF. The CDR3 nucleotides read TGTGCCAGCAGTGGGGAAAAGAACAATCAGCCCCAGCATTTT.

V and J are TRBV12-5 and TRBJ1-1; D may be TRBD1 (5 bases). This CDR3 is 13 amino acids long. Looked up from germline, CDR1 is LGHNT and CDR2 is FRNRAP. The V end was cut by 3 bases, the J end by 6 bases, with 11 bases between. Written as DNA, the CDR3 is TGTGCTAGTGGTTTCCCCGCAGGGTCTGAAGCTTTCTTT. It encodes CASGFPAGSEAFF.

This clone was recorded a few times. The chain is built from TRBV6-5 and TRBJ1-5; 10 nucleotides line up with TRBD1. The CDR3 has 15 residues. J gave up 1 base and V 7 bases, and 4 bases lay outside the gene matches. Per the germline V gene, CDR1 is MNHEY and CDR2 is SVGAGI. As DNA, the CDR3 is TGTGCCAGCACCGGGACAGGGGTGAGCAATCAGCCCCAGCATTTT. Translating it yields CASTGTGVSNQPQHF.

The chain employs TRBV30 and TRBJ2-5; no reliable D call. The V and J ends lost 3 bases and 6 bases respectively, with 8 bases between them. This CDR3 contains 11 residues. Germline V gives CDR1 GTSNPN, CDR2 SVGIG (reference sequence). In DNA form, the CDR3 reads TGTGCCTGGAGCGTCAGCAAGACCCAGTACTTC. Translated: CAWSVSKTQYF.

This sequence joins TRBV30 and TRBJ2-2; no clear D. The germline V gene encodes CDR1 GTSNPN and CDR2 SVGIG (reference sequence). The CDR3 is 12 residues long. Trimming shortened V by 5 bases and J by 0 bases, and 4 bases separated the two germline ends. The CDR3 DNA reads TGTGCCTGGGGCTCGAACACCGGGGAGCTGTTTTTT. Translated, it gives CAWGSNTGELFF.

This clone was detected only once. This chain links TRBV28 with TRBJ1-5, with TRBD1 matching over 8 bases. Germline V CDR1 and CDR2: MDHEN, SYDVKM. This CDR3 region has 17 residues. Trimming at V came to 4 bases and at J to 3 bases, leaving 11 bases not matched to a gene. The chain's CDR3 is CASSSWPADRDNQPQHF. CDR3 DNA: TGTGCCAGCAGTTCTTGGCCGGCGGACAGGGACAATCAGCCCCAGCATTTT.

The J gene is TRBJ2-5, the V gene TRBV29-1; tentatively, D is TRBD1 (6 bases). Between the trimmed V and J ends, which lost 4 bases and 2 bases, there was a span of 11 bases. The CDR3 totals 13 residues. Germline CDR1 and CDR2: SQVTM and ANQGSEA. The DNA of the CDR3 is TGCAGCGTTGTGGGGGCGAATCAAGAGACCCAGTACTTC. Its protein product is CSVVGANQETQYF.